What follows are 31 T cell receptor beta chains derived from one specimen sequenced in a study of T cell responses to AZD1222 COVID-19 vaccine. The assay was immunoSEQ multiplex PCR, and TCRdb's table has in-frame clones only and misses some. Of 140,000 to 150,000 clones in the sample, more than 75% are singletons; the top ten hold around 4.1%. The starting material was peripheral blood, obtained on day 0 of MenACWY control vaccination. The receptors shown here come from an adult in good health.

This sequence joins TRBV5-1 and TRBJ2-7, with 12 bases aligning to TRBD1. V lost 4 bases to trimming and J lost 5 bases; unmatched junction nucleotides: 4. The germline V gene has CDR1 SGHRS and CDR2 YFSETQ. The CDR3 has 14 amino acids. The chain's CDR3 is CASSRGQGANEQYF. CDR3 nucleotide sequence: TGCGCCAGCAGCAGGGGACAGGGGGCTAACGAGCAGTACTTC.

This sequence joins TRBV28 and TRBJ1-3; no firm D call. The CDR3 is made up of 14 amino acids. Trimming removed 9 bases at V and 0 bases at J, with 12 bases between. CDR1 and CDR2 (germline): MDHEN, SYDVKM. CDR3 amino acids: CARTSRDSGNTIYF. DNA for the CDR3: TGTGCCAGGACCTCCCGGGACTCTGGAAACACCATATATTTT. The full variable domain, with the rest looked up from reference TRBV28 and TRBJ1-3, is DVKVTQSSRYLVKRTGEKVFLECVQDMDHENMFWYRQDPGLGLRLIYFSYDVKMKEKGDIPEGYSVSREKKERFSLILESASTNQTSMYLCARTSRDSGNTIYFGEGSWLTVV.

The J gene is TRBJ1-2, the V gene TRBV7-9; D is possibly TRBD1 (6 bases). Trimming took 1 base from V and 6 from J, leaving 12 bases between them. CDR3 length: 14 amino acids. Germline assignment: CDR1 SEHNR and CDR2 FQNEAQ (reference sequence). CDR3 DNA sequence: TGTGCCAGCAGCTTAGTTTCGGGGGGCCATGGCTACACCTTC. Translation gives CASSLVSGGHGYTF.

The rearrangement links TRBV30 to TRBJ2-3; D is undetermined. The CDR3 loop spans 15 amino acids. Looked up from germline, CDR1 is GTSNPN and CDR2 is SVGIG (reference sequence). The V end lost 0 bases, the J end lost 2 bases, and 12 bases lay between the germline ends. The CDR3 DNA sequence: TGTGCCTGGAGTGTAGCCTCGCTAGTCACAGATACGCAGTATTTT. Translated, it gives CAWSVASLVTDTQYF.

The DNA of the CDR3 is TGTGCCAGCAGCACGGGGCAGGGGGCGTCCTTTTACGAGCAGTACTTC. This sequence encodes CASSTGQGASFYEQYF. The chain employs TRBV7-9 and TRBJ2-7, with 8 positions matching TRBD1. J lost 4 bases, V lost 5 bases, and 13 bases had no gene match. Germline CDR1 and CDR2: SEHNR and FQNEAQ (reference sequence). The CDR3 contains 16 residues.

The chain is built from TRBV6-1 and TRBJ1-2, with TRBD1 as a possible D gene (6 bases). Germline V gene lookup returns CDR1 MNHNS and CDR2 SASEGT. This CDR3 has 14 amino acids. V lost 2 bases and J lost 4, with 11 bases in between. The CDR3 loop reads CASSELQGAYGYTF. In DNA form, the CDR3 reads TGTGCCAGCAGTGAATTACAGGGTGCCTATGGCTACACCTTC.

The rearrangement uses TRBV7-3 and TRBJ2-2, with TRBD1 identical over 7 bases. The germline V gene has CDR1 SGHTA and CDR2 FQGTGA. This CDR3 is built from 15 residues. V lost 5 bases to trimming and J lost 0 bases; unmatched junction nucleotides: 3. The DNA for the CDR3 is TGTGCCAGCAGCCCGGGACAGCCGAACACCGGGGAGCTGTTTTTT. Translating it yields CASSPGQPNTGELFF.

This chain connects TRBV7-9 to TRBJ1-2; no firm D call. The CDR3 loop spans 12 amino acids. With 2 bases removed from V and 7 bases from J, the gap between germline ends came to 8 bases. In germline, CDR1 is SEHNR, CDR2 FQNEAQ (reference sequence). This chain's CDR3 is CASSLPPTGYTF. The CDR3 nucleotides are TGTGCCAGCAGCTTACCGCCGACTGGCTACACCTTC.

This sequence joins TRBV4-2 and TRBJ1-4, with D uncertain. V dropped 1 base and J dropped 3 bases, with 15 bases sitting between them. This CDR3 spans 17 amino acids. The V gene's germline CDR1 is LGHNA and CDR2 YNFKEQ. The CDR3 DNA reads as TGTGCCAGCAGCCAAGTTACGAGGAACTCGGCTAATGAAAAACTGTTTTTT. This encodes CASSQVTRNSANEKLFF.

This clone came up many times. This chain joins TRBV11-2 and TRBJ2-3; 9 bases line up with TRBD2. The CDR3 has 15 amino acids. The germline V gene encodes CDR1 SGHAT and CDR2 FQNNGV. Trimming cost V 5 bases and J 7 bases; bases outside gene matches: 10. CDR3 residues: CASSPLAGDVNTQYF. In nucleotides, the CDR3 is TGTGCCAGCAGCCCCTTAGCGGGGGACGTGAATACGCAGTATTTT. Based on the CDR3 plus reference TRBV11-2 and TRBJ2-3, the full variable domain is EAGVAQSPRYKIIEKRQSVAFWCNPISGHATLYWYQQILGQGPKLLIQFQNNGVVDDSQLPKDRFSAERLKGVDSTLKIQPAKLEDSAVYLCASSPLAGDVNTQYFGPGTRLTVL.

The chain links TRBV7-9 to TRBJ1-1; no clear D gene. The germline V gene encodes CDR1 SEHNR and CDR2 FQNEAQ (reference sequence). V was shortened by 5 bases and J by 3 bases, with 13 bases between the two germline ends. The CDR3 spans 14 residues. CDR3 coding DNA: TGTGCCAGCAGCCCCCACGGGGTGGACACTGAAGCTTTCTTT. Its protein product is CASSPHGVDTEAFF.

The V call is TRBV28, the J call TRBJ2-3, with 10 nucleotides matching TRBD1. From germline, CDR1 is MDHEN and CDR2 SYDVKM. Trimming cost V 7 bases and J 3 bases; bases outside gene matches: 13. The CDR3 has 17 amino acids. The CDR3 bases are TGTGCCAGCAATCTCCACCTCCCGGGACAGGGGACAGATACGCAGTATTTT. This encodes CASNLHLPGQGTDTQYF.

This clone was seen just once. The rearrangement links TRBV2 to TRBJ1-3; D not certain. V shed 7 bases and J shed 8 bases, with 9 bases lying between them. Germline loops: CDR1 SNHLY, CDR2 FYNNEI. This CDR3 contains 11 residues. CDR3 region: CASKKEYTIYF. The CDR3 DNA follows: TGTGCCAGCAAAAAGGAATACACCATATATTTT.

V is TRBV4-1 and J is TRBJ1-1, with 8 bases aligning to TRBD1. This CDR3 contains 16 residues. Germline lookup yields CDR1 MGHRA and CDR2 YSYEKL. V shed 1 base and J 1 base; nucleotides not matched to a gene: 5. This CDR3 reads CASSQGQGTPNTEAFF. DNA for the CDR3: TGCGCCAGCAGCCAAGGACAGGGGACCCCGAACACTGAAGCTTTCTTT.

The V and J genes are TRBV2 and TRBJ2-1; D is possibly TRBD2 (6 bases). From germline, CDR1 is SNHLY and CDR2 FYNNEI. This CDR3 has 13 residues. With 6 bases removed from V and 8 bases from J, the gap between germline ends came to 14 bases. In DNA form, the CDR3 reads TGTGCCAGCAGGGGCGGGGTGGGCGATGAGCAGTTCTTC. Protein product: CASRGGVGDEQFF.

In DNA, the CDR3 is TGTGCCAGCAGTTACTCGGGCAGGGGGCGAGACGAGCAGTACTTC. This gives the protein CASSYSGRGRDEQYF. The chain recombines TRBV6-5 with TRBJ2-7, with 8 bases lining up with TRBD1. CDR3 length: 15 residues. Germline V gene data show CDR1 as MNHEY and CDR2 as SVGAGI. Trimming cost V 0 bases and J 5 bases; bases outside gene matches: 6.

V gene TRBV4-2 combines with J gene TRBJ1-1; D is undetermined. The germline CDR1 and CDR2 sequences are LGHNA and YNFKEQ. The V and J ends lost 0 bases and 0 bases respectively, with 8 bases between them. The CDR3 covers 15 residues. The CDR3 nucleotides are TGTGCCAGCAGCCAAGACTCTGGGGTGAACACTGAAGCTTTCTTT. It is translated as CASSQDSGVNTEAFF.

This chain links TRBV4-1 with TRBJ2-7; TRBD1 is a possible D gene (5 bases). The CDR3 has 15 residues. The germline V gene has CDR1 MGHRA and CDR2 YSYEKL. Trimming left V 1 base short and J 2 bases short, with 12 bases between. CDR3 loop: CASSQVFPGPYEQYF. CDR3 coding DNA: TGCGCCAGCAGCCAAGTTTTCCCAGGGCCCTACGAGCAGTACTTC.

The CDR3 here is CASSNRDRGVDTQYF. The CDR3 region has the DNA TGTGCCAGCAGCAACCGGGACAGGGGGGTAGATACGCAGTATTTT. The chain couples TRBV7-8 to TRBJ2-3; 11 nucleotides line up with TRBD1. CDR3 length: 15 residues. Germline CDR1 is SGHVS and CDR2 is FQNEAQ. J gave up 5 bases and V 5 bases, and 6 bases lay outside the gene matches.

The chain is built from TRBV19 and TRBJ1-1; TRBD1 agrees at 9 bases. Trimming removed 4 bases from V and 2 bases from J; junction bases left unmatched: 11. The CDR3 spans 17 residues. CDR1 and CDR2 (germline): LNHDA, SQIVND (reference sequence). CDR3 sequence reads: CASSNLAGTGSNTEAFF. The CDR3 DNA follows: TGTGCCAGTAGTAACCTTGCCGGGACAGGGTCTAACACTGAAGCTTTCTTT.

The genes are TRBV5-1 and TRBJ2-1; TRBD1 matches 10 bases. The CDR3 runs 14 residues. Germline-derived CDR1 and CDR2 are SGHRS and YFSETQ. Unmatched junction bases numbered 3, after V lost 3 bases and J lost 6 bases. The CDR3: CASSSGQGPNEQFF. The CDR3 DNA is TGCGCCAGCAGCTCGGGACAGGGGCCCAATGAGCAGTTCTTC.

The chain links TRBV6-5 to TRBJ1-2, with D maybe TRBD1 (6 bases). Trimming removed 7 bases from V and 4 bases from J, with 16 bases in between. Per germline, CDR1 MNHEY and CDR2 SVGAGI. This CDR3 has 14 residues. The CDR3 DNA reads TGTGCCAGCACCCGAGGGGAAGGGGGCTATGGCTACACCTTC. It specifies CASTRGEGGYGYTF.

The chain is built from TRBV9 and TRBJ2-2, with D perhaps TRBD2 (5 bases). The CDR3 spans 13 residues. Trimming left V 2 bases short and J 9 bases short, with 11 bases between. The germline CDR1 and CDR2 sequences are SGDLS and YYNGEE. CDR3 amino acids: CASSVGAPRELFF. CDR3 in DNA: TGTGCCAGCAGCGTGGGAGCGCCCCGGGAGCTGTTTTTT. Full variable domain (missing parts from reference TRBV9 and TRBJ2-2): DSGVTQTPKHLITATGQRVTLRCSPRSGDLSVYWYQQSLDQGLQFLIQYYNGEERAKGNILERFSAQQFPDLHSELNLSSLELGDSALYFCASSVGAPRELFFGEGSRLTVL.

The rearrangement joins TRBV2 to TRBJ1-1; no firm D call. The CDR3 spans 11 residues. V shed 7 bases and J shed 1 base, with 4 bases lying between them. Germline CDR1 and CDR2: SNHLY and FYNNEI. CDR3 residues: CASKGNTEAFF. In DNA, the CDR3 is TGTGCCAGCAAAGGGAACACTGAAGCTTTCTTT.

The CDR3 nucleotides read TGTGCCAGCTTCCCGGGGCAAGTCTCTGGAAACACCATATATTTT. Protein sequence: CASFPGQVSGNTIYF. The chain employs TRBV18 and TRBJ1-3; D is possibly TRBD1 (5 bases). The germline V gene encodes CDR1 KGHSH and CDR2 LQKENI. The ends were cut back, 7 bases at V and 0 bases at J, with 13 bases in the middle. CDR3 size: 15 residues.

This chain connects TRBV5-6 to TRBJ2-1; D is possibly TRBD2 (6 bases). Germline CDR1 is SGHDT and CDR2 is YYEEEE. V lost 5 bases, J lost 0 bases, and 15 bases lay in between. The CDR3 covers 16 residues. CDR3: CASRSGVAASYNEQFF. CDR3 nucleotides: TGTGCCAGCAGATCCGGGGTAGCGGCCTCCTACAATGAGCAGTTCTTC.

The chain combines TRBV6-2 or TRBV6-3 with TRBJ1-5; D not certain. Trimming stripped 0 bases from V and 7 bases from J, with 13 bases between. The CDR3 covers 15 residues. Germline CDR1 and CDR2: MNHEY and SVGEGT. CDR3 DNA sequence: TGTGCCAGCAGTTACTCGGTCCCGTTGGGCCAGCCCCAGCATTTT. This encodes CASSYSVPLGQPQHF.

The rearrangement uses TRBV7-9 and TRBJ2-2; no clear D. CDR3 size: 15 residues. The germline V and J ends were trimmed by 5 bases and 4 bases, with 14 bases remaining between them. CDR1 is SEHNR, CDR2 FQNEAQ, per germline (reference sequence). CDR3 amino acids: CASSPRNGLTGELFF. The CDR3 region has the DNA TGTGCCAGCAGCCCCCGGAACGGCCTCACCGGGGAGCTGTTTTTT.

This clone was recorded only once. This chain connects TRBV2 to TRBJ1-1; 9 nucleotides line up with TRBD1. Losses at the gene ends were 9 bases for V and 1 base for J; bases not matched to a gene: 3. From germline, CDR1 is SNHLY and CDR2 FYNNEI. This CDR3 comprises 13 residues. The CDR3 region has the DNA TGTGCCAGAGACAGGGGGGGGAACACTGAAGCTTTCTTT. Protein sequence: CARDRGGNTEAFF.

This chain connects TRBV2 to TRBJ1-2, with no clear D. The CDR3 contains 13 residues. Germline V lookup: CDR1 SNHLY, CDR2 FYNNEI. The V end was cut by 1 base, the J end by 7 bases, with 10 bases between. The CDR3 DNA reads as TGTGCCAGCAGTGAAGAAGCTACTAGTGGCTACACCTTC. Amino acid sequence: CASSEEATSGYTF.

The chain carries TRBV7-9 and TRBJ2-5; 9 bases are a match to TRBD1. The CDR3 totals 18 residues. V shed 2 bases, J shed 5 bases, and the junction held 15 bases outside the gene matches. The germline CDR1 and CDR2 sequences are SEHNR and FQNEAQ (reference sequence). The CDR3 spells CASSLFPRSGQGGETQYF. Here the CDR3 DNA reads TGTGCCAGCAGCTTATTCCCCCGGTCGGGACAGGGCGGTGAGACCCAGTACTTC.